The rows below give T cell receptor beta chains drawn from one sample of a study of vaccination and CD4 T cells after COVID-19. TCRdb independently ran MiXCR on the PCR reads; one entry per CDR3 protein. The profile shows 14,000 to 15,000 distinct CDR3 sequences, approximately 80% of them singletons. The antigens these receptors bind are not known. The material sequenced was CD4+ T cells from blood, cultured in vitro, taken after SARS-CoV-2 vaccination. The receptors stem from a human donor who received a COVID-19 vaccine. The CDR3 runs from the conserved cysteine through the conserved F or W. The D gene is left open where the match is weak. For some rows the clone size is stated as once, few or many, or as a class when expanded; others skip it.

cdr3_length clone_size d_call j_call v_call cdr3_nt cdr3_aa
16 - - TRBJ2-3 TRBV20-1 TGCAGTGCTAGAGACCCTGGCCAGGGACACACAGATACGCAGTATTTT CSARDPGQGHTDTQYF
12 - - TRBJ2-5 TRBV20-1 TGCAGTGCTAAGACTACCCAAGAGACCCAGTACTTC CSAKTTQETQYF
13 - - TRBJ1-1 TRBV12-3/TRBV12-4 TGTGCCACCCAACGAAGATTACAGGGCCAGGCTTTCTTT CATQRRLQGQAFF
13 - - TRBJ1-1 TRBV5-1 TGCGCCAGCAGCCTGTTGCAGGAAACTGAAGCTTTCTTT CASSLLQETEAFF
14 - - TRBJ1-2 TRBV6-1 TGTGCCAGCAGCCGTACCGAGAAGGTCTATGGCTACACCTTC CASSRTEKVYGYTF
18 - TRBD2 TRBJ2-5 TRBV7-8 TGTGCCAGCAGCCCCGGGACTAGCGGGATCCGATACCAAGAGACCCAGTACTTC CASSPGTSGIRYQETQYF
13 - - TRBJ1-2 TRBV24-1 TGTGCCACCAGTGAGAGAGGGCTTGATGGCTACACCTTC CATSERGLDGYTF
14 - - TRBJ2-3 TRBV2 TGTGCCAGCAGGGCCGACAGGAACACAGATACGCAGTATTTT CASRADRNTDTQYF
16 - TRBD2 TRBJ2-4 TRBV20-1 TGCAGTGCTAGAGATCCCCTAGCAGCGGGGGAGAACATTCAGTACTTC CSARDPLAAGENIQYF
15 - TRBD1 TRBJ1-2 TRBV24-1 TGTGCCACCAGTGATTCCCAGGGGGCGGTCAATGGCTACACCTTC CATSDSQGAVNGYTF
15 - TRBD1 TRBJ1-1 TRBV5-4 TGTGCCAGCACTGAGCCAGGGGGACTAAACACTGAAGCTTTCTTT CASTEPGGLNTEAFF
16 - - TRBJ2-1 TRBV7-3 TGTGCCAGCAGCCCCTTGAGCGGGCTTACCTACAATGAGCAGTTCTTC CASSPLSGLTYNEQFF
13 few TRBD2 TRBJ2-2 TRBV11-3 TGTGCCAGCAGCCGGGACTATTCCGGGGAGCTGTTTTTT CASSRDYSGELFF
15 - - TRBJ2-3 TRBV5-1 TGCGCCAGCAGCTTGCTCGATACTAGCACAGATACGCAGTATTTT CASSLLDTSTDTQYF